This T cell receptor beta chain appears in the sequencing data of a study of T-cell reconstitution after alpha-beta-depleted transplantation in children. Whole-study results and caveats: Newly made T cells mostly supplied T-cell counts and diversity one year after transplant.

CDR3 length equals 14 residues. V lost 7 bases, J lost 8 bases, and 18 bases lay in between. During its preparation, the TCRbeta library received unique molecular identifiers. TCRdb re-derived calls from the PCR reads in MiXCR, one entry per CDR3 protein. The repertoire holds approximately 270,000 distinct CDR3 sequences, with 20% to 30% as singletons. The table lists this clonotype with a few counts. Its antigen is still unknown. This clonotype was sampled from a female patient aged 2-10 years who had a stem cell transplant for congenital amegakaryocytic thrombocytopenia, so the T cells may come from the graft donor. The chain is built from TRBV12-3 or TRBV12-4 and TRBJ2-1, with D perhaps assigned TRBD1 or TRBD2 (5 bases each). Here the sequenced sample was PBMCs, mostly from graft donor cells, taken 360 days after TCRalphabeta/CD19-depleted stem cell transplant. The CDR3 protein is CASTEGTRGHEQFF. CDR3 in DNA: TGTGCCAGCACCGAGGGGACGCGCGGCCATGAGCAGTTCTTC.